The 31 T cell receptor beta chains given below trace back to one sample, sequenced in a study of OX40 agonist ivuxolimab in advanced cancers. Profiling relied on immunoSEQ multiplex PCR, and the TCRdb table lists in-frame clones only, not all of them. The sample yields tens of thousands of clones, 81% seen once. This material consisted of CD4+ or CD8+ T cells sorted from blood, taken in a trial of the OX40 agonist ivuxolimab. The receptors were sampled from an adult with an advanced solid tumor such as melanoma, head and neck, liver or kidney cancer.

This sequence joins TRBV7-9 and TRBJ2-7, with a tentative D call TRBD2 (5 bases). Germline lookup yields CDR1 SEHNR and CDR2 FQNEAQ (reference sequence). The V gene lost 1 base and the J gene lost 2 bases, with 6 bases spanning the gap. The CDR3 is made up of 13 amino acids. The CDR3: CASSLERTYEQYF. Written as DNA, the CDR3 is TGTGCCAGCAGCTTAGAGCGGACCTACGAGCAGTACTTC.

CDR3 protein: CASSANGGQETQYF. The CDR3 DNA sequence: TGCGCCAGCAGCGCGAACGGGGGGCAAGAGACCCAGTACTTC. This sequence joins TRBV5-1 and TRBJ2-5, with 7 bases that match TRBD2. The V gene end was trimmed by 4 bases and the J gene end by 2 bases; junction bases not matched to a gene: 5. CDR1 and CDR2 from the germline V gene are SGHRS and YFSETQ. The CDR3 has 14 residues.

The CDR3 nucleotides are TGCAGCATCCAACAGGGGGCAAACTCCTACAATGAGCAGTTCTTC. This sequence encodes CSIQQGANSYNEQFF. V and J are TRBV29-1 and TRBJ2-1, with 9 positions matching TRBD1. V gave up 8 bases and J gave up 0 bases; unmatched junction bases: 8. The CDR3 covers 15 residues. The germline gives CDR1 SQVTM, CDR2 ANQGSEA.

The chain recombines TRBV30 with TRBJ1-4; 8 nucleotides match TRBD1. The J segment lost 3 bases and the V segment lost 6 bases, leaving 12 bases of the junction unmatched. The germline CDR1 and CDR2 sequences are GTSNPN and SVGIG (reference sequence). CDR3 size: 16 residues. CDR3 sequence (DNA): TGTGCCTGCGAGCCCTGGGACAGGCTGGCTAATGAAAAACTGTTTTTT. Its protein product is CACEPWDRLANEKLFF.

This chain joins TRBV6-5 and TRBJ2-7; 8 bases align to TRBD2. After removal of 0 bases from V and 4 bases from J, the junction contained 8 bases not matched to a gene. CDR3 length equals 16 residues. CDR1 and CDR2 from the germline V gene are MNHEY and SVGAGI. As DNA, the CDR3 is TGTGCCAGCAGTTACTCTATTCATAGCGGGGCATACGAGCAGTACTTC. Encoded protein: CASSYSIHSGAYEQYF.

The chain joins TRBV7-9 to TRBJ1-5; D gene ambiguous. The CDR3 is 12 residues long. V lost 7 bases to trimming and J lost 5 bases, with 9 bases between them. From germline, CDR1 is SEHNR and CDR2 FQNEAQ (reference sequence). Written as DNA, the CDR3 is TGTGCCAGCACCTCAAATGATCAGCCCCAGCATTTT. It translates to CASTSNDQPQHF.

V and J are TRBV5-1 and TRBJ1-1; D not resolved. The germline V gene encodes CDR1 SGHRS and CDR2 YFSETQ. V lost 0 bases and J 1 base, leaving 13 bases between the germline ends. The CDR3 is 16 amino acids. For the CDR3, the DNA is TGCGCCAGCAGCTTGGGGGGTATTGTGGCGAACACTGAAGCTTTCTTT. This gives the protein CASSLGGIVANTEAFF.

This chain links TRBV4-2 with TRBJ1-3, with D possibly matching TRBD1 (6 bases). CDR3 size: 17 residues. The germline gives CDR1 LGHNA, CDR2 YNFKEQ. With 1 base removed from V and 2 bases from J, the gap between germline ends came to 15 bases. CDR3 in amino acids: CASSQVQGRNAGNTIYF. The CDR3, as DNA: TGTGCCAGCAGCCAAGTTCAGGGGAGGAATGCTGGAAACACCATATATTTT.

This rearrangement joins TRBV6-1 to TRBJ1-2; D is uncertain. Trimming pared 5 bases from V and 7 bases from J, leaving 8 bases between. The CDR3 spans 11 residues. The germline gives CDR1 MNHNS, CDR2 SASEGT. CDR3 loop: CASSSFAGYTF. As DNA, the CDR3 is TGTGCCAGCAGTAGTTTCGCTGGCTACACCTTC.

The chain is built from TRBV21-1 and TRBJ2-7; the table calls TRBD2, which could not be checked here. TRBV21-1 is an annotated pseudogene. There are 16 residues in the CDR3. The CDR3 DNA follows: TGTGCCAGCAGCAAAGTATTAACGGGGGGGCCAAGCGAGCAGTACTTC. It yields the protein CASSKVLTGGPSEQYF.

This clone is a singleton in its sample. The chain carries TRBV10-3 and TRBJ2-7; no definite D call. CDR1 is ENHRY, CDR2 SYGVKD, per germline. With 0 bases removed from V and 6 bases from J, the gap between germline ends came to 12 bases. This CDR3 has 14 amino acids. The CDR3 sequence is CAISESPLRGEQYF. CDR3 DNA: TGTGCCATCAGTGAGTCGCCCCTTAGAGGCGAGCAGTACTTC.

In this sample, this clone turned up once. The chain uses TRBV29-1 and TRBJ1-1, with D maybe TRBD1 (6 bases). The germline CDR1 and CDR2 sequences are SQVTM and ANQGSEA. The CDR3 has 16 amino acids. V lost 6 bases to trimming and J lost 0 bases, with 20 bases between them. The CDR3 nucleotides are TGCAGCGTCCTAAAGTCGGGGGGCCTCATGAACACTGAAGCTTTCTTT. Translated, it gives CSVLKSGGLMNTEAFF.

V and J are TRBV15 and TRBJ2-2; 9 nucleotides agree with TRBD1. CDR1 and CDR2 (germline): LNHNV, YYDKDF (reference sequence). The CDR3 is 16 amino acids. Germline trimming cut 3 bases from V and 3 bases from J; bases unmatched to any gene: 5. The CDR3 nucleotides read TGTGCCACCAGCAGGGGACAGGGAGAAGACACCGGGGAGCTGTTTTTT. Translation gives CATSRGQGEDTGELFF.

J is TRBJ1-4 and V is TRBV11-3, with a weak D call TRBD1 (5 bases). From germline, CDR1 is SGHNT and CDR2 YENEEA. V lost 3 bases and J 6 bases, leaving 17 bases between the germline ends. The CDR3 contains 16 residues. The CDR3 region has the DNA TGTGCCAGCAGCTTCTCCGGTCCGGGGCGGGATGAAAAACTGTTTTTT. The encoded protein is CASSFSGPGRDEKLFF.

This chain connects TRBV18 to TRBJ1-2; D call uncertain. The germline CDR1 and CDR2 sequences are KGHSH and LQKENI. This CDR3 region has 16 residues. V lost 2 bases, J lost 4 bases, and 17 bases lay in between. The CDR3 region is CASSPTSGVMGYGYTF. The DNA of the CDR3 is TGTGCCAGCTCACCAACTTCTGGGGTTATGGGCTATGGCTACACCTTC.

The J gene is TRBJ2-3, the V gene TRBV12-5; D remains ambiguous. Trimming shortened V by 0 bases and J by 0 bases, and 19 bases separated the two germline ends. Germline CDR1 LGHNT, CDR2 FRNRAP. This CDR3 comprises 19 residues. The CDR3 DNA follows: TGTGCTAGTGGTTTGGTCCCCTTTCGTAGGTGGCAGAGCACAGATACGCAGTATTTT. It yields the protein CASGLVPFRRWQSTDTQYF.

This clone was recorded a few times. J is TRBJ1-1 and V is TRBV10-2; D uncertain. CDR1 and CDR2 (germline): WSHSY, SAAADI. The V and J ends lost 7 bases and 1 base respectively, with 10 bases between them. The CDR3 has 13 residues. The CDR3 DNA follows: TGCGCCAGCAAGTTACAGACGAACACTGAAGCTTTCTTT. It encodes CASKLQTNTEAFF.

The rearrangement links TRBV19 to TRBJ1-2; possibly TRBD1 for D (6 bases). Germline V gene data show CDR1 as LNHDA and CDR2 as SQIVND (reference sequence). The CDR3 has 15 amino acids. Trimming took 3 bases from V and 5 from J, leaving 16 bases between them. CDR3 amino acids: CASSISSGVKYGYTF. The CDR3 DNA reads as TGTGCCAGTAGTATTTCCTCAGGGGTAAAGTATGGCTACACCTTC. Drawing the rest from reference TRBV19 and TRBJ1-2, the complete variable domain is DGGITQSPKYLFRKEGQNVTLSCEQNLNHDAMYWYRQDPGQGLRLIYYSQIVNDFQKGDIAEGYSVSREKKESFPLTVTSAQKNPTAFYLCASSISSGVKYGYTFGSGTRLTVV.

There are a few counts of this clone. V and J are TRBV2 and TRBJ2-1; 10 bases are shared with TRBD1. There are 15 residues in the CDR3. V gave up 6 bases and J gave up 5 bases; unmatched junction bases: 7. CDR1 is SNHLY, CDR2 FYNNEI, per germline. CDR3 bases: TGTGCCAGCAGACCCGGGACAGGGGCGAACAATGAGCAGTTCTTC. As protein: CASRPGTGANNEQFF. Supplemented by reference TRBV2 and TRBJ2-1, the full variable domain reads EPEVTQTPSHQVTQMGQEVILRCVPISNHLYFYWYRQILGQKVEFLVSFYNNEISEKSEIFDDQFSVERPDGSNFTLKIRSTKLEDSAMYFCASRPGTGANNEQFFGPGTRLTVL.

The rearrangement links TRBV6-1 to TRBJ1-6; possibly TRBD1 for D (5 bases). Trimming stripped 2 bases from V and 6 bases from J, with 8 bases between. There are 14 residues in the CDR3. The germline CDR1 and CDR2 sequences are MNHNS and SASEGT. CDR3 DNA sequence: TGTGCCAGCAGTGAACCCCAGGGTAATTCACCCCTCCACTTT. Protein sequence: CASSEPQGNSPLHF.

This rearrangement joins TRBV7-8 to TRBJ1-1, with no clear D. Germline V gene sequence: CDR1 SGHVS, CDR2 FQNEAQ. The ends were cut back, 5 bases at V and 1 base at J, with 8 bases in the middle. This CDR3 has 13 amino acids. The CDR3 bases are TGTGCCAGCAGCCAATGGCAGAACACTGAAGCTTTCTTT. Protein sequence: CASSQWQNTEAFF.

This rearrangement joins TRBV5-8 to TRBJ1-1; D not resolved. The CDR3 is made up of 15 amino acids. The V end was cut by 1 base, the J end by 2 bases, with 12 bases between. From germline, CDR1 is SGHTS and CDR2 YDEGEE. The CDR3 is CASSLLSGFNTEAFF. In DNA form, the CDR3 reads TGTGCCAGCAGCTTGTTATCAGGCTTCAACACTGAAGCTTTCTTT.

Turning to this clone: No conserved phenylalanine or tryptophan is present at the end of the CDR3, so a read error is the likely explanation. The DNA is left out, because the CDR3 cannot be placed on it with certainty; the CDR3 is given as TCRdb lists it. J is TRBJ1-2 and V is TRBV6-1. The CDR3 is 10 amino acids in total, end residues counted. Germline assignment: CDR1 MNHNS and CDR2 SASEGT. CDR3 protein: CASSYSPEVC.

This chain joins TRBV19 and TRBJ1-2; no reliable D call. Per the germline V gene, CDR1 is LNHDA and CDR2 is SQIVND (reference sequence). Trimming cost V 3 bases and J 8 bases, with 13 bases left between them. The CDR3 spans 13 residues. CDR3 in DNA: TGTGCCAGTAGTATGAGCCCTCAGGCCGGCTACACCTTC. Its translation is CASSMSPQAGYTF.

The V call is TRBV7-2, the J call TRBJ2-1; TRBD2 aligns across 9 bases. V shed 5 bases and J 2 bases; nucleotides not matched to a gene: 4. This CDR3 is 15 amino acids long. Per the germline V gene, CDR1 is SGHTA and CDR2 is FQGNSA. CDR3 DNA sequence: TGTGCCAGCAGCCGTACTAGCGGGCCCTACAATGAGCAGTTCTTC. Amino acid sequence: CASSRTSGPYNEQFF.

This clone occurred a few times. The CDR3 DNA reads as TGTGCCAGCAGCTTTCAGAGCAATCAGCCCCAGCATTTT. Protein product: CASSFQSNQPQHF. The chain uses TRBV5-8 and TRBJ1-5; D is undetermined. Germline V gives CDR1 SGHTS, CDR2 YDEGEE. V lost 2 bases, J lost 1 base, and 4 bases lay in between. This CDR3 region has 13 residues.

The J gene is TRBJ1-4, the V gene TRBV2; 9 bases match TRBD1. V lost 8 bases and J lost 3; bases outside the gene matches: 7. Germline V gene lookup returns CDR1 SNHLY and CDR2 FYNNEI. This CDR3 contains 15 residues. CDR3 region: CASGGQGAPNEKLFF. The DNA for the CDR3 is TGTGCCAGCGGGGGACAGGGTGCGCCTAATGAAAAACTGTTTTTT. The entire variable domain, with the rest obtained from reference TRBV2 and TRBJ1-4, is as follows: EPEVTQTPSHQVTQMGQEVILRCVPISNHLYFYWYRQILGQKVEFLVSFYNNEISEKSEIFDDQFSVERPDGSNFTLKIRSTKLEDSAMYFCASGGQGAPNEKLFFGSGTQLSVL.

The chain links TRBV18 to TRBJ2-5; 7 positions agree with TRBD1. The end of the DNA aligns better with TRBJ2-7, so the J call may be wrong. Per the germline V gene, CDR1 is KGHSH and CDR2 is LQKENI. The CDR3 spans 16 residues. CDR3 DNA: TGTGCCAGCTCACCACGGTTTGAGTCAGGGGGAGCCGAGCAGTACTTC. Translated, it gives CASSPRFESGGAEQYF.

The chain recombines TRBV7-9 with TRBJ2-2, with D unclear. V was cut by 7 bases and J by 2 bases, with 14 bases left in between. This CDR3 contains 15 residues. Per germline, CDR1 SEHNR and CDR2 FQNEAQ (reference sequence). CDR3 bases: TGTGCCAGCACCCCCCCGGGTGGCAACACCGGGGAGCTGTTTTTT. It specifies CASTPPGGNTGELFF. The complete variable domain, with remaining parts taken from reference TRBV7-9 and TRBJ2-2, reads DTGVSQNPRHKITKRGQNVTFRCDPISEHNRLYWYRQTLGQGPEFLTYFQNEAQLEKSRLLSDRFSAERPKGSFSTLEIQRTEQGDSAMYLCASTPPGGNTGELFFGEGSRLTVL.

This clone came up a few times. This chain links TRBV11-2 with TRBJ1-2; a possible D gene is TRBD1 (5 bases). The CDR3 length is 12 residues. CDR1 and CDR2 from the germline V gene are SGHAT and FQNNGV. Between the trimmed V and J ends, which lost 1 base and 6 bases, there was a span of 6 bases. CDR3 DNA: TGTGCCAGCAGCTTAGGCAGGGATGGCTACACCTTC. Encoded protein: CASSLGRDGYTF.

Here the CDR3 DNA reads TGTGCCAGCAGCTTAGAGATGGGCGGGGCACCCACTGAAGCTTTCTTT. Protein sequence: CASSLEMGGAPTEAFF. V is TRBV13 and J is TRBJ1-1; possibly TRBD1 for D (5 bases). The CDR3 sequence is 16 residues long. V lost 1 base and J lost 4, with 16 bases in between. Germline V CDR1 and CDR2: PRHDT, FYEKMQ (reference sequence).